Below are 10 T cell receptor beta chains sequenced from a single sample in a study of cytomegalovirus exposure and HLA in healthy donors (dated 2017 in TCRdb). Receptors were amplified or captured by the immunoSEQ multiplex PCR assay. A mixture of 60 forward primers for TCR Vbeta segments and 13 reverse primers for TCR Jbeta segments was used in the multiplex PCR. TCRdb carries this immuneACCESS record with in-frame sequences only. Its versions omit some clonotypes, under half of them owing to an unresolved V gene in the studies checked, with the rest unexplained. The sample yields about 180,000 clones; about 79% were counted once. About 1.3% of the sample belongs to the ten largest clones. The specimen was PBMCs. The origin of the receptors is a girl aged 2 to 9 in good health and CMV-seropositive.

The J gene is TRBJ2-2, the V gene TRBV25-1; a weak D match, TRBD1 (6 bases). The CDR3 has 17 amino acids. Trimming shortened V by 1 base and J by 5 bases, and 17 bases separated the two germline ends. The germline gives CDR1 MGHDK, CDR2 SYGVNS. CDR3 DNA sequence: TGTGCCAGCAGTGAATCAGGCAGGGGTCAGTGGACCGGGGAGCTGTTTTTT. Its protein product is CASSESGRGQWTGELFF.

This CDR3 is CASSPRPPSSGELFF. In nucleotides, the CDR3 is TGTGCCAGCAGCCCGCGTCCGCCGTCGAGCGGGGAGCTGTTTTTT. The V gene is TRBV5-4, the J gene TRBJ2-2; D remains ambiguous. The V and J ends lost 4 bases and 7 bases respectively, with 17 bases between them. Germline V CDR1 and CDR2: SGHNT, YYREEE (reference sequence). This CDR3 is built from 15 residues.

The V gene is TRBV7-9, the J gene TRBJ1-1, with a possible D match to TRBD1 (6 bases). Trimming removed 0 bases at V and 2 bases at J, with 16 bases between. The CDR3 spans 17 residues. Looked up from germline, CDR1 is SEHNR and CDR2 is FQNEAQ (reference sequence). In DNA, the CDR3 is TGTGCCAGCAGCTTAGCGGGAGGGGGTCGTTTAAACACTGAAGCTTTCTTT. Amino acid sequence: CASSLAGGGRLNTEAFF.

The chain uses TRBV29-1 and TRBJ1-2; TRBD1 is a possible D gene (5 bases). V was pared by 5 bases and J by 6 bases, with 7 bases between. Germline V gene data show CDR1 as SQVTM and CDR2 as ANQGSEA. CDR3 size: 10 residues. CDR3 amino acids: CSVWGDGYTF. DNA for the CDR3: TGCAGCGTTTGGGGGGATGGCTACACCTTC.

The V call is TRBV28, the J call TRBJ1-1; 8 bases align to TRBD1. V gave up 6 bases and J gave up 0 bases; unmatched junction bases: 27. Per the germline V gene, CDR1 is MDHEN and CDR2 is SYDVKM. The CDR3 is 22 residues long. The CDR3 loop reads CASSLLANLPWTGRRMNTEAFF. In nucleotides, the CDR3 is TGTGCCAGCAGCCTTTTAGCCAATCTACCGTGGACAGGGCGGAGGATGAACACTGAAGCTTTCTTT.

CDR3 loop: CASGLGAREKDTQYF. The DNA for the CDR3 is TGTGCTAGTGGTTTAGGGGCCAGGGAAAAAGATACGCAGTATTTT. V gene TRBV12-5 combines with J gene TRBJ2-3; perhaps TRBD1 as D (5 bases). V lost 3 bases and J 5 bases, leaving 15 bases between the germline ends. Germline V gene data show CDR1 as LGHNT and CDR2 as FRNRAP. The CDR3 covers 15 residues.

The chain combines TRBV5-5 with TRBJ1-1; D is unclear. This CDR3 has 13 residues. The V gene's germline CDR1 is SGHKS and CDR2 YYEKEE (reference sequence). The V and J ends lost 3 bases and 7 bases respectively, with 13 bases between them. CDR3 nucleotide sequence: TGTGCCAGCAGCTGGAGGGAGGCGGGTGAAGCTTTCTTT. Translated, it gives CASSWREAGEAFF.

This clone was detected only once. The CDR3, as DNA: TGTGCTAGTGGCCACCCGGGACAGGGGATCCACGAGCAGTACTTC. It encodes CASGHPGQGIHEQYF. J is TRBJ2-7 and V is TRBV12-5; 10 positions match TRBD1. The CDR3 spans 15 residues. From germline, CDR1 is LGHNT and CDR2 FRNRAP. With V trimmed by 6 bases and J by 5 bases, 10 bases remained unmatched.

The rearrangement joins TRBV11-2 to TRBJ1-1; possible D gene TRBD1, 6 bases. The CDR3 is 14 amino acids. The V and J ends lost 7 bases and 8 bases respectively, with 20 bases between them. Germline loops: CDR1 SGHAT, CDR2 FQNNGV. The CDR3 DNA reads as TGTGCCAGCACCACTGACAGGTTTTTCACAGAAGCTTTCTTT. Residues: CASTTDRFFTEAFF.

The gene calls are TRBV25-1 and TRBJ2-5; TRBD1 aligns across 8 bases. The DNA end is a closer match to TRBJ2-7, so the J assignment may be wrong. The CDR3 is made up of 14 amino acids. CDR1 is MGHDK, CDR2 SYGVNS, per germline. CDR3 DNA: TGTGCCAGCAGTGAATTGGCAGGGGGCGCCGAGCAGTACTTC. Translation gives CASSELAGGAEQYF.